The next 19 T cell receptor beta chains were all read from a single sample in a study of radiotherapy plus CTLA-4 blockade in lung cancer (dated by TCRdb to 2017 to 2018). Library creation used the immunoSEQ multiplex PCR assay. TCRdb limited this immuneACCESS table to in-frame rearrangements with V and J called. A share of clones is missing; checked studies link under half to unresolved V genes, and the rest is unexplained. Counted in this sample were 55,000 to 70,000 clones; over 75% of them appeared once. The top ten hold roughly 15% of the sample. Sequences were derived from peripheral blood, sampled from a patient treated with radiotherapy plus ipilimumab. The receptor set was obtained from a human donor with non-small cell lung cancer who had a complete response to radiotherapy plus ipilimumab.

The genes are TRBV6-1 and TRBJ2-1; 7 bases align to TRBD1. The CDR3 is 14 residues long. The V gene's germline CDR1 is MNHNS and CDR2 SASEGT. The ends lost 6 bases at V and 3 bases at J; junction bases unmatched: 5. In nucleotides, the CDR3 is TGTGCCAGCAGATCAGGACAGGACTACAATGAGCAGTTCTTC. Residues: CASRSGQDYNEQFF.

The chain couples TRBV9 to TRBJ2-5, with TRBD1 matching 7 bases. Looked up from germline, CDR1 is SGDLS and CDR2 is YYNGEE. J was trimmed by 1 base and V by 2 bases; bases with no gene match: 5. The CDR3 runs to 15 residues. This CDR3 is CASSVSDRTQETQYF. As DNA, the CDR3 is TGTGCCAGCAGCGTTTCGGACAGGACCCAAGAGACCCAGTACTTC.

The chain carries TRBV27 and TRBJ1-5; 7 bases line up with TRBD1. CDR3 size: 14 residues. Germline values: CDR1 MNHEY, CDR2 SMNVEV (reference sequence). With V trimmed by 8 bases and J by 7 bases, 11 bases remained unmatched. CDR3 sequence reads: CASADRALPQPQHF. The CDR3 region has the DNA TGTGCCAGCGCTGACAGGGCCCTACCACAGCCCCAGCATTTT.

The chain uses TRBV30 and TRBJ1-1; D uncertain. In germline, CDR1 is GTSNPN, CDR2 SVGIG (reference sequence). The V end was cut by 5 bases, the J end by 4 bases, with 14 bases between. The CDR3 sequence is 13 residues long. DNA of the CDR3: TGTGCCTGGGGGCCTAGCCGGGTCACTGAAGCTTTCTTT. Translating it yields CAWGPSRVTEAFF.

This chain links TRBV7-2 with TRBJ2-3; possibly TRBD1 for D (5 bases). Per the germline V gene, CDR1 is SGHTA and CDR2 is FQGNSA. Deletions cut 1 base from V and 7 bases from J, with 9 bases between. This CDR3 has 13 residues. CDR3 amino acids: CASSLGGPNTQYF. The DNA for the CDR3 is TGTGCCAGCAGCTTAGGGGGCCCGAATACGCAGTATTTT.

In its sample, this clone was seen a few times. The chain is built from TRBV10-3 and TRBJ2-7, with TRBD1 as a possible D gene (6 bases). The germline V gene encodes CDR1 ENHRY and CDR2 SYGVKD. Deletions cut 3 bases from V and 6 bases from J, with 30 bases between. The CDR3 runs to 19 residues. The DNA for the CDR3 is TGTGCCATCAGTGACAGTCGGGCAGGGGAAAAGACTGGGGCTAGCGAGCAGTACTTC. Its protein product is CAISDSRAGEKTGASEQYF.

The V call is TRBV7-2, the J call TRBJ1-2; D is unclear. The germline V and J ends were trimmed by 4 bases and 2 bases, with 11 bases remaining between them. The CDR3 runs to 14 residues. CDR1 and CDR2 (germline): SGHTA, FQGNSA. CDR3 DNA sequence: TGTGCCAGCAGCTCGGTCAGACAAAACTATGGCTACACCTTC. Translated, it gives CASSSVRQNYGYTF. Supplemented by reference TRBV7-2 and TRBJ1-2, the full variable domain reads GAGVSQSPSNKVTEKGKDVELRCDPISGHTALYWYRQSLGQGLEFLIYFQGNSAPDKSGLPSDRFSAERTGGSVSTLTIQRTQQEDSAVYLCASSSVRQNYGYTFGSGTRLTVV.

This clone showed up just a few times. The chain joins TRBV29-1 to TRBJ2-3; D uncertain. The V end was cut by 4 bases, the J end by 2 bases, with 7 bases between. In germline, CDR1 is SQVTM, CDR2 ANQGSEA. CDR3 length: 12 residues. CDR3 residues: CSVVTTTDTQYF. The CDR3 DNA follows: TGCAGCGTTGTGACAACCACAGATACGCAGTATTTT.

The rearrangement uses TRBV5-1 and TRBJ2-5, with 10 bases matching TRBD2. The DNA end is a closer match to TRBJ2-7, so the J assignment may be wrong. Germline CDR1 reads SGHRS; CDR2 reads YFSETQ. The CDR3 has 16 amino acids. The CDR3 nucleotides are TGCGCCAGCAGCTTGCAGAGCGGGGGGGCCGTCTACGAGCAGTACTTC. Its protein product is CASSLQSGGAVYEQYF.

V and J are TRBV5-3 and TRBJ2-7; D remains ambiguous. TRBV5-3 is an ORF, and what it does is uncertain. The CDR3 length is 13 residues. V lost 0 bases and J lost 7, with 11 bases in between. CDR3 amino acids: CARSLGLPWEQYV. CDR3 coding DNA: TGTGCCAGAAGCTTGGGACTGCCATGGGAGCAGTACGTC.

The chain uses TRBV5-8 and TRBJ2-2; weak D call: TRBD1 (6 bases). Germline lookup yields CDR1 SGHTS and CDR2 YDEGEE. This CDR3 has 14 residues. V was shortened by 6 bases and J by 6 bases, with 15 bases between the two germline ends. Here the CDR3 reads CASISNRVPGELFF. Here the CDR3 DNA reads TGTGCCAGCATATCAAACAGGGTCCCCGGGGAGCTGTTTTTT.

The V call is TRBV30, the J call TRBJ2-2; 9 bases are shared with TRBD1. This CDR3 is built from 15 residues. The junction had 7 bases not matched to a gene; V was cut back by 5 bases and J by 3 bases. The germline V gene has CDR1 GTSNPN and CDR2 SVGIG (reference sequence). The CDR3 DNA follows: TGTGCCTGGCACCCGGGACAGGGATACACCGGGGAGCTGTTTTTT. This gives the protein CAWHPGQGYTGELFF.

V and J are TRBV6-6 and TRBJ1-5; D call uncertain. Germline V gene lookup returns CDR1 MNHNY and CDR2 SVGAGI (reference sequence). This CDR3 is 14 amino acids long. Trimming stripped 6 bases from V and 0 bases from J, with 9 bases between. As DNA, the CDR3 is TGTGCCAGCAGGCGCCAAAATAGCAATCAGCCCCAGCATTTT. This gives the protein CASRRQNSNQPQHF.

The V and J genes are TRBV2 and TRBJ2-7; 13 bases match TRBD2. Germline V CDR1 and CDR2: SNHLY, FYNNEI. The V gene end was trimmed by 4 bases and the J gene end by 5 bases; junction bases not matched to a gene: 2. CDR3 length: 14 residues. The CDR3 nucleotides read TGTGCCAGCAGTGCAACTAGCGGGAGGGACGAGCAGTACGTC. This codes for CASSATSGRDEQYV.

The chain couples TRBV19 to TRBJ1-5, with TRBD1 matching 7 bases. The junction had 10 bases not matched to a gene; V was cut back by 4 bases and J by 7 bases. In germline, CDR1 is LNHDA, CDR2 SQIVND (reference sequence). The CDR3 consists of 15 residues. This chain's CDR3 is CASSTDRAIGQPQHF. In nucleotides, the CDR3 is TGTGCCAGTAGTACCGACAGGGCTATCGGACAGCCCCAGCATTTT.

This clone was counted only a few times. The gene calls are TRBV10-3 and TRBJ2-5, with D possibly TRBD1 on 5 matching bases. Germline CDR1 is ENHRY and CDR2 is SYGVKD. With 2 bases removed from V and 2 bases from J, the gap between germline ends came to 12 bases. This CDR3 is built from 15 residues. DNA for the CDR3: TGTGCCATCAGTGAGGGAAGGGGCTCACAAGAGACCCAGTACTTC. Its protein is CAISEGRGSQETQYF.

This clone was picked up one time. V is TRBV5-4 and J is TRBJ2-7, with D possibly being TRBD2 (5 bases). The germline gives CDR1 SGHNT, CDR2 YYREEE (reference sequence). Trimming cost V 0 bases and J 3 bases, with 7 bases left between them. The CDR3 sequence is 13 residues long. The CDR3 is CASSLGSGYEQYF. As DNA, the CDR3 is TGTGCCAGCAGCTTGGGCAGCGGCTACGAGCAGTACTTC. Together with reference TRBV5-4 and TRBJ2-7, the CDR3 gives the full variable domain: ETGVTQSPTHLIKTRGQQVTLRCSSQSGHNTVSWYQQALGQGPQFIFQYYREEENGRGNFPPRFSGLQFPNYSSELNVNALELDDSALYLCASSLGSGYEQYFGPGTRLTVT.

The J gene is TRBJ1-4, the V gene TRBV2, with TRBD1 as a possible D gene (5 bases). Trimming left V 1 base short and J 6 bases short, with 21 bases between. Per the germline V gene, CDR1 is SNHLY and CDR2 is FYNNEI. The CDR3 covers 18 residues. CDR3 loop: CASSEGLGQGPFDEKLFF. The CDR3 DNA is TGTGCCAGCAGTGAAGGTTTGGGGCAGGGCCCCTTTGATGAAAAACTGTTTTTT.

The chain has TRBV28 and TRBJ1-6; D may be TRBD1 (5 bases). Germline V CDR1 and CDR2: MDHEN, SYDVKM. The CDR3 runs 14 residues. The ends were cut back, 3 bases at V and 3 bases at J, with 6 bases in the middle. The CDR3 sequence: CASSLGGYNSPLHF. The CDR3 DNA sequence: TGTGCCAGCAGTTTGGGGGGCTATAATTCACCCCTCCACTTT. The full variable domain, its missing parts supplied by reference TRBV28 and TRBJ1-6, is DVKVTQSSRYLVKRTGEKVFLECVQDMDHENMFWYRQDPGLGLRLIYFSYDVKMKEKGDIPEGYSVSREKKERFSLILESASTNQTSMYLCASSLGGYNSPLHFGNGTRLTVT.